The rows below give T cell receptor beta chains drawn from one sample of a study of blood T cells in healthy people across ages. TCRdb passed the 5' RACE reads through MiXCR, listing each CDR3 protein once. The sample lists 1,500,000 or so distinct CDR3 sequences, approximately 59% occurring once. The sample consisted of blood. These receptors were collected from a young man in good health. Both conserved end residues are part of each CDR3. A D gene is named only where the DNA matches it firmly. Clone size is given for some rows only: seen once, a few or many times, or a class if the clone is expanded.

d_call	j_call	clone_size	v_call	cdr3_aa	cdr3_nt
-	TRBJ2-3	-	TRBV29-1	CSVSPITDTRYF	TGCAGCGTCTCACCTATCACAGATACGCGGTATTTT
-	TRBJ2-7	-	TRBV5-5	CASSFKRPTIYEQYF	TGTGCCAGCAGCTTTAAGAGACCCACTATCTACGAGCAGTACTTC
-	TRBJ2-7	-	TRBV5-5	CASSFSGAIAYNEQYF	TGTGCCAGCAGCTTCTCAGGGGCCATTGCCTACAATGAGCAGTACTTC
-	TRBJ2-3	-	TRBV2	CASSEFRTDTDTQYF	TGTGCCAGCAGTGAATTCCGTACGGACACAGATACGCAGTATTTT
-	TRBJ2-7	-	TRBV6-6	CASSYRGHYEQYF	TGTGCCAGCAGTTACCGGGGCCACTACGAGCAGTACTTC
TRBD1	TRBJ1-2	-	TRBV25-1	CASKDCNQGQLPGYTF	TGTGCCAGCAAAGATTGTAACCAGGGACAGCTCCCTGGCTACACCTTC
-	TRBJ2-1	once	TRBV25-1	CASSEFLSGLTEDEQFF	TGTGCCAGCAGTGAATTTCTGTCGGGTTTAACCGAAGATGAGCAGTTCTTC
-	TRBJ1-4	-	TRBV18	CASSSRQASNEKLFF	TGTGCCAGCTCATCCCGACAGGCCTCAAATGAAAAACTGTTTTTT
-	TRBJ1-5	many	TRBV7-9	CASSRGDQPQHF	TGTGCCAGCAGCAGGGGTGATCAGCCCCAGCATTTT
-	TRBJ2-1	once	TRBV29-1	CSVDPEGQRNERFF	TGCAGCGTTGACCCGGAGGGGCAGAGGAATGAGCGGTTCTTC
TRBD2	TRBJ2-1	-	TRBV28	CAIRAGGDNEQFF	TGTGCCATCCGAGCGGGGGGAGACAATGAGCAGTTCTTC
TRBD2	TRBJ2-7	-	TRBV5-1	CASSPFLRWREVLIVGEQYF	TGCGCCAGCAGCCCCTTTTTGAGGTGGCGGGAGGTCCTCATCGTCGGCGAGCAGTACTTC
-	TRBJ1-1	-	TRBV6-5	CASSYSSTGLGTEAFF	TGTGCCAGCAGTTACTCGAGTACAGGCCTAGGCACTGAAGCTTTCTTT
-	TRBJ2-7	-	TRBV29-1	CSVFGDHEQYF	TGCAGCGTTTTCGGGGACCACGAGCAGTACTTC
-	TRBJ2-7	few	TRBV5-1	CASSLVGQRSYEQYF	TGCGCCAGCAGCTTGGTTGGACAGCGATCCTACGAGCAGTACTTC
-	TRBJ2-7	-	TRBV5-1	CASSLVVGKSTYEQYF	TGCGCCAGCAGCTTGGTGGTGGGAAAGAGCACCTACGAGCAGTACTTC
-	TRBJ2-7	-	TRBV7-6	CASSFEFPPYEQYF	TGTGCCAGCAGCTTCGAATTTCCCCCCTACGAGCAGTACTTC
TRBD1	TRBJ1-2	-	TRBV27	CASSLSRTGVYGYTF	TGTGCCAGCAGTTTAAGTCGGACAGGGGTCTATGGCTACACCTTC
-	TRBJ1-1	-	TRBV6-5	CASSYATDMNTEAFF	TGTGCCAGCAGTTACGCGACAGATATGAACACTGAAGCTTTCTTT
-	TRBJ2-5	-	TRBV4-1	CASSPRDSRGETQYF	TGCGCCAGCAGCCCGCGGGACAGCAGAGGAGAGACCCAGTACTTC
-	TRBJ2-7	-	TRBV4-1	CASSQPGTDVHEQYF	TGCGCCAGCAGCCAACCTGGGACGGATGTCCACGAGCAGTACTTC
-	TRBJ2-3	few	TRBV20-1	CSARVSGSTDTQYF	TGCAGTGCTAGAGTGAGCGGTAGCACAGATACGCAGTATTTT
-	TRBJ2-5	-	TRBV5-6	CASSLSAGIATQYF	TGTGCCAGCAGCTTGTCGGCAGGTATTGCGACCCAGTACTTC
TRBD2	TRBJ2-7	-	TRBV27	CASSMTSGTYEQYF	TGTGCCAGCAGTATGACTAGCGGTACCTACGAGCAGTACTTC
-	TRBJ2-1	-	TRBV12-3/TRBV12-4	CASSLARRNEQFF	TGTGCCAGCAGTTTAGCGCGGAGAAATGAGCAGTTCTTC
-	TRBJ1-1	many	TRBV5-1	CASRTGLNTEAFF	TGTGCCAGCAGGACTGGCTTGAACACTGAAGCTTTCTTT
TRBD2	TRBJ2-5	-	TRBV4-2	CASSQLLAGGMGQETQYF	TGTGCCAGCAGCCAACTACTAGCGGGGGGGATGGGCCAAGAGACCCAGTACTTC
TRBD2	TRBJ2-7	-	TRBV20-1	CSVTPWGGDEQYF	TGCAGTGTCACTCCCTGGGGAGGGGACGAGCAGTACTTC
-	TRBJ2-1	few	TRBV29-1	CSVESTSSYNEQFF	TGCAGCGTTGAAAGCACAAGCTCCTACAATGAGCAGTTCTTC
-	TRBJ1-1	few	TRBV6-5	CASSRPSTRDEAFF	TGTGCCAGCAGCCGTCCTTCTACCAGAGACGAAGCTTTCTTT
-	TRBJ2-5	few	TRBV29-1	CSVDFGGEREETQYF	TGCAGCGTTGATTTCGGAGGGGAAAGAGAAGAGACCCAGTACTTC
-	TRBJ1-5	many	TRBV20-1	CSARAQWGGGNQPQHF	TGCAGTGCTAGAGCCCAATGGGGAGGGGGTAATCAGCCCCAGCATTTT
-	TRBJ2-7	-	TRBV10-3	CAISRGKGWEQYF	TGTGCCATCAGTCGGGGGAAGGGGTGGGAGCAGTACTTC
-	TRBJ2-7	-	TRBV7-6	CASSPSFEQVSYEQYF	TGTGCCAGCAGCCCAAGCTTCGAGCAGGTGAGCTACGAGCAGTACTTC
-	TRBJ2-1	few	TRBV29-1	CSVEDEQVGQFF	TGCAGCGTTGAAGATGAGCAGGTTGGGCAGTTCTTC
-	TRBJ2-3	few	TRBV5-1	CASSLPSADTQYF	TGCGCCAGCAGCTTACCCAGCGCAGATACGCAGTATTTT
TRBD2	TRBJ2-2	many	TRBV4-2	CASSQDPSGGAGELFF	TGTGCCAGCAGCCAAGATCCTAGCGGGGGGGCCGGGGAGCTGTTTTTT
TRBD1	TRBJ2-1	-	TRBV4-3	CASSLHGQGFNEQFF	TGCGCCAGCAGCCTCCACGGACAGGGATTCAATGAGCAGTTCTTC
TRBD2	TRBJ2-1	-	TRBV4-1	CASSRTSSDNEQFF	TGCGCCAGCAGCCGGACTAGCAGCGACAATGAGCAGTTCTTC
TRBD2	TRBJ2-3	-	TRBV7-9	CASSLLAGLVETQYF	TGTGCCAGCAGCTTACTAGCGGGTTTGGTTGAAACACAGTATTTT
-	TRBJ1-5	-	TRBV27	CASGHGHSNQPQHF	TGTGCCAGCGGCCACGGGCATAGCAATCAGCCCCAGCATTTT
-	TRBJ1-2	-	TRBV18	CASSPRRDFDVIHGYTF	TGTGCCAGCTCACCGAGGAGAGACTTCGACGTGATCCATGGCTACACCTTC
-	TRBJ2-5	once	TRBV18	CASSPIDLAWETQYF	TGTGCCAGCTCACCGATCGACCTAGCGTGGGAGACCCAGTACTTC
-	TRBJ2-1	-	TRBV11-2	CASSPPVAVSSEQFF	TGTGCCAGCAGCCCCCCCGTCGCAGTCAGCAGTGAGCAGTTCTTC
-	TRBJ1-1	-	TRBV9	CASSVGQTEAFF	TGTGCCAGCAGCGTAGGTCAAACTGAAGCTTTCTTT
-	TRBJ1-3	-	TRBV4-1	CASSQAPGQRSGNTIYF	TGCGCCAGCAGCCAAGCCCCAGGACAACGCTCTGGAAACACCATATATTTT
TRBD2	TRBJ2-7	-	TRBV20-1	CSATSGRAREQYF	TGCAGTGCTACTAGCGGCCGGGCTCGCGAGCAGTACTTC
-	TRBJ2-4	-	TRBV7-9	CASNVGGEQYF	TGTGCCAGCAATGTGGGCGGTGAGCAGTACTTC
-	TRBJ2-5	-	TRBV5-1	CASTRDGSGEETQYF	TGCGCCAGCACAAGGGACGGGTCTGGAGAAGAGACCCAGTACTTC
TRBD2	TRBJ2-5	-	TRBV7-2	CASSLGSSGDRETQYF	TGTGCCAGCAGCTTGGGTTCTAGCGGAGACCGAGAGACCCAGTACTTC
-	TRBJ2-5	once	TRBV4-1	CASSQDRKEEVIYAQETQYF	TGCGCCAGCAGCCAAGACCGAAAGGAAGAAGTAATTTATGCACAAGAGACCCAGTACTTC
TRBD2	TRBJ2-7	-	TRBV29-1	CSVRTSGEQYF	TGCAGCGTAAGGACTAGTGGGGAGCAGTACTTC
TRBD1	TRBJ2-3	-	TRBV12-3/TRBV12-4	CASSFRGQGADTQYF	TGTGCCAGCAGTTTTCGGGGACAGGGAGCAGATACGCAGTATTTT
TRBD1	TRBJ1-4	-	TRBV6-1	CASRSGDRGLAEKLFF	TGTGCCAGCAGGTCCGGGGACAGGGGACTGGCTGAAAAACTGTTTTTT
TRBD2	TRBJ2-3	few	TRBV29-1	CSAGLAEDTQYF	TGCAGCGCCGGACTAGCGGAAGATACGCAGTATTTT